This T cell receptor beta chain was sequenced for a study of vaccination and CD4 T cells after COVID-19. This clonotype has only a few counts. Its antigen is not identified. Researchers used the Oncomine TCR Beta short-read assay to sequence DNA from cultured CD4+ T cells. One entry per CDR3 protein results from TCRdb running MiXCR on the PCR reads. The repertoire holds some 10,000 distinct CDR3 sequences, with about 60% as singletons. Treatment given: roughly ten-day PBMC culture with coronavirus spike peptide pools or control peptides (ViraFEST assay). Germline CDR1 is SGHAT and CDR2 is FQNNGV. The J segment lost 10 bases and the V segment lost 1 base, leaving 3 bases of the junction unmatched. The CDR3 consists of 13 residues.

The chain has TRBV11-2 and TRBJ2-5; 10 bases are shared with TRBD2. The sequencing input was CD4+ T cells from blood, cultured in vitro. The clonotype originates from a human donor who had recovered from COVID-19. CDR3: CASSLGAGGLQYF. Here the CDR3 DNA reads TGTGCCAGCAGCTTAGGAGCGGGGGGGCTCCAGTACTTC.